Shown below are 21 T cell receptor beta chains from a single sample sequenced in a study of long-term antiretroviral therapy in people with HIV (dated by TCRdb to 2021 to 2024). The immunoSEQ hsTCRB v3.0 assay was used at survey level resolution to sequence the TRB variable region. TCRdb stores this immuneACCESS table with in-frame sequences only. Part of the clones is absent; in the studies checked, under half of the shortfall reflects unresolved V genes, and no reason is known for the rest. The sample records 20,000 to 30,000 clones, around 83% of which are singletons. The leading ten clones occupy about 6% of the sample. Sequences were derived from unsorted PBMCs, sampled 0.7 years before starting antiretroviral therapy. These receptors were taken from a man aged 25 to 40 with HIV.

Concerning this clone itself: At one boundary the junction diverges from the germline segment, which might be a read error. The rearrangement links TRBV4-1 to TRBJ2-5; 10 bases match TRBD2. Germline V gives CDR1 MGHRA, CDR2 YSYEKL. This CDR3 contains 16 residues. CDR3 sequence reads: CASSPGTSVYQEAQYF. The CDR3, as DNA: TGCGCCAGCAGCCCCGGGACTAGCGTGTACCAAGAGGCCCAGTACTTC.

The chain links TRBV19 to TRBJ2-1; 8 nucleotides agree with TRBD2. After removal of 2 bases from V and 6 bases from J, the junction contained 6 bases not matched to a gene. The length of the CDR3 is 15 residues. The germline V gene encodes CDR1 LNHDA and CDR2 SQIVND (reference sequence). CDR3 coding DNA: TGTGCCAGTAGTATAACTCGGGAGGGCCTCAATGAGCAGTTCTTC. Translated, it gives CASSITREGLNEQFF.

V is TRBV27 and J is TRBJ2-7; 15 bases map to TRBD2. This CDR3 region has 17 residues. V shed 6 bases, J shed 7 bases, and the junction held 13 bases outside the gene matches. Germline assignment: CDR1 MNHEY and CDR2 SMNVEV (reference sequence). CDR3: CASRGTSGGTALKEQYF. CDR3 coding DNA: TGTGCCAGCAGAGGGACTAGCGGGGGGACGGCCTTAAAGGAGCAGTACTTC.

The gene calls are TRBV5-1 and TRBJ2-5, with 13 nucleotides matching TRBD2. After removal of 3 bases from V and 4 bases from J, the junction contained 9 bases not matched to a gene. This CDR3 contains 17 residues. Germline V gives CDR1 SGHRS, CDR2 YFSETQ. Here the CDR3 reads CASSSRTSGGLGETQYF. Written as DNA, the CDR3 is TGCGCCAGCAGCTCCCGGACTAGCGGGGGCCTGGGAGAGACCCAGTACTTC.

V is TRBV6-6 and J is TRBJ2-7; no definite D call. In germline, CDR1 is MNHNY, CDR2 SVGAGI (reference sequence). V was shortened by 8 bases and J by 2 bases, with 16 bases between the two germline ends. The CDR3 totals 14 residues. The CDR3: CASYSGLLTYEQYF. The CDR3 bases are TGTGCCAGCTACTCCGGGCTTCTCACCTACGAGCAGTACTTC.

This chain links TRBV28 with TRBJ1-4; D might be TRBD1 (5 bases). Deletions cut 2 bases from V and 0 bases from J, with 10 bases between. CDR3 length: 16 amino acids. Germline V gene lookup returns CDR1 MDHEN and CDR2 SYDVKM. CDR3: CASSLTGTATNEKLFF. The CDR3 nucleotides read TGTGCCAGCAGTTTAACGGGGACCGCAACTAATGAAAAACTGTTTTTT.

This clone turned up a few times. The chain is built from TRBV19 and TRBJ1-2; tentative D call: TRBD1 (5 bases). Germline CDR1 and CDR2: LNHDA and SQIVND (reference sequence). The CDR3 spans 16 residues. The V gene lost 3 bases and the J gene lost 2 bases, with 16 bases spanning the gap. CDR3 protein: CASSMSDSRRNYGYTF. For the CDR3, the DNA is TGTGCCAGTAGTATGTCCGACAGTCGGAGAAACTATGGCTACACCTTC.

This clone occurred once. This chain uses TRBV7-8 with TRBJ2-2; D is possibly TRBD2 (6 bases). V was pared by 5 bases and J by 0 bases, with 22 bases between. The germline CDR1 and CDR2 sequences are SGHVS and FQNEAQ. CDR3 length: 19 amino acids. The CDR3 region has the DNA TGTGCCAGCAGCCGGGGGTGGCAGCTAATCGACGCGAACACCGGGGAGCTGTTTTTT. It codes for CASSRGWQLIDANTGELFF.

The J gene is TRBJ2-3, the V gene TRBV9; 11 bases line up with TRBD2. The germline CDR1 and CDR2 sequences are SGDLS and YYNGEE. The CDR3 has 16 amino acids. V trimming: 4 bases; J trimming: 5 bases; junction bases outside the gene matches: 9. CDR3 amino acids: CASSPRTSGFGDTQYF. CDR3 bases: TGTGCCAGCAGCCCGAGGACTAGCGGGTTCGGAGATACGCAGTATTTT.

The V call is TRBV28, the J call TRBJ1-2; unclear D gene. The CDR3 sequence is 15 residues long. With 5 bases removed from V and 5 bases from J, the gap between germline ends came to 18 bases. Germline lookup yields CDR1 MDHEN and CDR2 SYDVKM. The CDR3 spells CASSPQPGEIYGYTF. CDR3 in DNA: TGTGCCAGCAGTCCCCAACCGGGAGAGATTTATGGCTACACCTTC.

This clone has a handful of counts. The CDR3 here is CASSLWLDNEQFF. The CDR3 DNA reads TGTGCCAGCAGTTTATGGCTCGACAATGAGCAGTTCTTC. V is TRBV28 and J is TRBJ2-1; D not resolved. V was shortened by 0 bases and J by 5 bases, with 5 bases between the two germline ends. The CDR3 runs to 13 residues. Germline CDR1 MDHEN, CDR2 SYDVKM.

The genes are TRBV4-2 and TRBJ1-3; D uncertain. Germline assignment: CDR1 LGHNA and CDR2 YNFKEQ. Between the trimmed V and J ends, which lost 0 bases and 4 bases, there was a span of 13 bases. CDR3 size: 16 residues. The DNA of the CDR3 is TGTGCCAGCAGCCAAGAAAGGGTCAGTACGGGAAACACCATATATTTT. Translated: CASSQERVSTGNTIYF.

The V and J genes are TRBV9 and TRBJ1-1; a weak D match, TRBD1 (6 bases). The CDR3 has 15 amino acids. Germline CDR1 is SGDLS and CDR2 is YYNGEE. Trimming left V 3 bases short and J 6 bases short, with 18 bases between. CDR3 protein: CASSGSNGGASEAFF. Written as DNA, the CDR3 is TGTGCCAGCAGCGGTAGTAATGGGGGGGCTTCTGAAGCTTTCTTT.

The rearrangement links TRBV6-5 to TRBJ1-4; TRBD1 might be the D (6 bases). Germline V gives CDR1 MNHEY, CDR2 SVGAGI. The CDR3 consists of 15 residues. V lost 6 bases and J 0 bases, leaving 11 bases between the germline ends. CDR3 in amino acids: CASSSGGPTNEKLFF. CDR3 sequence (DNA): TGTGCCAGCAGCTCTGGGGGCCCAACTAATGAAAAACTGTTTTTT.

About this clone itself: At one end, the junction sequence differs from germline, possibly due to a read error. CDR3 coding DNA: TGTGCCAGCAGCCTAGCGACTGACAGGGGGCATGAGCAGTTCTTC. Amino acid sequence: CASSLATDRGHEQFF. V usage is TRBV7-2 and J usage is TRBJ2-1, with TRBD1 identical over 10 bases. The CDR3 covers 15 residues. Germline V gene data show CDR1 as SGHTA and CDR2 as FQGNSA.

The chain has TRBV9 and TRBJ2-2; 8 nucleotides match TRBD2. The CDR3 extends over 18 amino acids. The germline V gene has CDR1 SGDLS and CDR2 YYNGEE. The J segment lost 4 bases and the V segment lost 0 bases, leaving 11 bases of the junction unmatched. This chain's CDR3 is CASSVVSGGDTSTGELFF. Written as DNA, the CDR3 is TGTGCCAGCAGCGTAGTTTCGGGGGGGGATACGAGCACCGGGGAGCTGTTTTTT.

This CDR3 reads CASSVAAQGAGYTF. The DNA of the CDR3 is TGTGCCAGCAGCGTAGCCGCACAGGGGGCGGGCTACACCTTC. The gene calls are TRBV9 and TRBJ1-2; TRBD1 agrees at 9 bases. This CDR3 is 14 amino acids long. Germline trimming cut 0 bases from V and 8 bases from J; bases unmatched to any gene: 5. Germline V CDR1 and CDR2: SGDLS, YYNGEE.

The gene calls are TRBV27 and TRBJ2-3; 11 nucleotides match TRBD2. With V trimmed by 5 bases and J by 5 bases, 3 bases remained unmatched. The CDR3 is 14 amino acids. Germline values: CDR1 MNHEY, CDR2 SMNVEV (reference sequence). CDR3 amino acids: CASSPLAGVDTQYF. The CDR3 DNA is TGTGCCAGCAGTCCACTAGCGGGAGTAGATACGCAGTATTTT.

This clone showed up just a few times. The chain carries TRBV5-1 and TRBJ1-6, with TRBD1 matching 10 bases. With 4 bases clipped from V and 9 bases from J, the junction kept 7 bases outside the gene matches. Germline lookup yields CDR1 SGHRS and CDR2 YFSETQ. The CDR3 consists of 15 residues. The CDR3 DNA sequence: TGCGCCAGCAGCATCGGGACAGGGGAGACTTCACCCCTCCACTTT. It translates to CASSIGTGETSPLHF.

This clone was seen more than once but under ten times. The rearrangement joins TRBV19 to TRBJ2-7; D is perhaps TRBD1 (8 bases). This CDR3 contains 16 residues. Germline V gives CDR1 LNHDA, CDR2 SQIVND (reference sequence). Trimming took 4 bases from V and 6 from J, leaving 22 bases between them. The CDR3: CASSRSSSSGTGEQYF. The CDR3 nucleotides are TGTGCCAGTAGTAGGAGCTCGTCCAGCGGGACAGGCGAGCAGTACTTC. Using reference TRBV19 and TRBJ2-7 for the parts outside the CDR3, the full variable domain is DGGITQSPKYLFRKEGQNVTLSCEQNLNHDAMYWYRQDPGQGLRLIYYSQIVNDFQKGDIAEGYSVSREKKESFPLTVTSAQKNPTAFYLCASSRSSSSGTGEQYFGPGTRLTVT.

This chain uses TRBV4-1 with TRBJ2-2, with D possibly called TRBD1 or TRBD2 (6 bases each). V gave up 0 bases and J gave up 9 bases, with 17 bases separating them. CDR3 length equals 16 residues. Germline values: CDR1 MGHRA, CDR2 YSYEKL. The CDR3 protein is CASSQEGGPPRRELFF. The CDR3 DNA is TGCGCCAGCAGCCAAGAGGGGGGCCCTCCAAGGAGGGAGCTGTTTTTT.